This T cell receptor beta chain was profiled in a study of STAT3 mutations in large granular lymphocyte leukemia (dated by TCRdb to 2018 to 2020). About the full investigation: Canonical activating STAT3 mutations were detected in roughly half of the longitudinally sequenced T-LGLL patients. More than half of T-LGLL patients received one or more immunosuppressive therapy regimens, with hematologic response in 40% of those treated. Patients with T-cell large granular lymphocyte leukemia underwent serial deep sequencing of TCRbeta CDR3 and STAT3 to reconstruct clonal hierarchy and dynamics. From an initial cohort of 200 to 250 LGL patients, 15 to 20 representative T-LGLL cases were chosen for longitudinal sequencing of TCRbeta and STAT3. Two patients with natural killer LGL leukemia were also sequenced longitudinally as controls within the study. On average, sequencing was done at around 4 time points per patient, with the number of samplings ranging from 2 to 8. The study at large found these results: TCR clonotype switching after therapy was observed in about 35% of the 18 patients, and all newly emerging clones were found to be STAT3 wild type. Because codominant clonotypes persisted in some patients, a small but highly pathogenic clone may have been missed. Because no samples were available when a clone first appeared, clonal expansion was inferred from samplings taken at other points. Linking therapy response to changes in TCR clonal burden was complicated by variable intervals between samplings and by differing treatment regimens. Every T-LGLL patient showed at least one immunodominant TCRbeta clonotype, and about half showed multiple immunodominant subclonotypes. Several patients had a dominant TCR clone burden greater than the STAT3 mutant burden, which suggests that the STAT3 mutation arose secondarily within a clone that had already expanded.

The CDR3, cysteine through phenylalanine, is 13 amino acids long. The retained sequence is limited to the CDR3, 39 bases, with the frame set at the first base. Germline trimming amounts to 5 bases on V and 2 bases on J, with 3 as the count of junction bases outside the gene matches. CDR1 and CDR2, per the germline V gene, are SQVTM and ANQGSEA. In the case of this clone: Its antigen target is currently unknown. The sample holds no much larger clone one base away, and base qualities are not on file.

An Illumina MiSeq was used to sequence the TCRbeta libraries, yielding an average of approximately 40,000 productive templates per sample. TCRbeta CDR3 libraries were generated with the immunoSEQ assay using multiplex PCR amplification. As for how the authors treated the data: Repertoire diversity was computed as previously defined, with values near 0 indicating extremely monoclonal samples. TCRdb took over this immuneACCESS table, retaining in-frame rearrangements with V and J assigned. Such tables are incomplete; in checked studies, under half of the missing clones stem from an unresolved V gene, and the remainder is unexplained. V, J and clone size are taken as reported in that table, and D and trimming were inferred from the DNA itself. The sample contains some 30,000 clones, 60% to 85% of them found a single time. The ten largest clones add up to 25% to 35% of the sample. DNA was extracted from blood mononuclear cells, with the same DNA used for both TCR and STAT3 sequencing.

The clonotype originates from a woman aged 45-60 years with T-cell large granular lymphocyte leukemia. Some clones in this sample may be carry-over from other donors' samples. The age is the age at diagnosis. The specimen was peripheral blood mononuclear cells. This chain joins TRBV29-1 to TRBJ1-5; the junction holds 7 bases that match TRBD1. The CDR3 has the sequence CSVSDRGNQPQHF. At the DNA level, the sequence is TGCAGCGTTTCCGACAGGGGCAATCAGCCCCAGCATTTT.